The 5 T cell receptor beta chains in this list originate from one sample, sequenced in a study of blood T cell repertoires in COVID-19. Method: immunoSEQ multiplex PCR; TCRdb's copy keeps in-frame clones and lacks some. The sample consists of over 200,000 clones, 70% to 90% of them appearing once. Input material: peripheral blood. The receptor source for this set is a woman between 65 and 79 years old with active or convalescent COVID-19.

A remark on this clone: An end of the junction differs from the germline gene, which may be a read error. The chain is built from TRBV7-9 and TRBJ2-1, with D possibly being TRBD2 (6 bases). CDR3 length equals 12 residues. Per germline, CDR1 SEHNR and CDR2 FQNEAQ (reference sequence). The DNA of the CDR3 is TGTGCCAGCAGCACAGACGACGGACTAAGAATCTTC. Amino acids: CASSTDDGLRIF.

The CDR3 spells CSAPVGGGYTF. DNA of the CDR3: TGCAGTGCCCCTGTGGGGGGTGGCTACACCTTC. This chain links TRBV20-1 with TRBJ1-2, with D tentatively TRBD1 (5 bases). V was shortened by 6 bases and J by 7 bases, with 12 bases between the two germline ends. Germline-derived CDR1 and CDR2 are DFQATT and SNEGSKA (reference sequence). The CDR3 covers 11 residues.

This clone was observed at least ten times. In the same sample, other DNA sequences code for this CDR3. The CDR3 region has the DNA TGCGCCAGCAGCCCCCGGGGAGACACTGAAGCTTTCTTT. This sequence encodes CASSPRGDTEAFF. The chain links TRBV5-1 to TRBJ1-1; D is ambiguous. CDR3 length: 13 amino acids. CDR1 and CDR2 (germline): SGHRS, YFSETQ. With 4 bases removed from V and 3 bases from J, the gap between germline ends came to 10 bases.

The chain links TRBV6-5 to TRBJ1-5, with D tentatively TRBD1 (5 bases). The germline CDR1 and CDR2 sequences are MNHEY and SVGAGI. The CDR3 is 15 amino acids. V was shortened by 6 bases and J by 9 bases, with 21 bases between the two germline ends. The CDR3 is CASSTLIGGEGPQHF. In nucleotides, the CDR3 is TGTGCCAGCAGCACCCTTATCGGGGGGGAGGGGCCCCAGCATTTT.

The chain couples TRBV5-1 to TRBJ2-7, with 14 bases matching TRBD2. Per germline, CDR1 SGHRS and CDR2 YFSETQ. The CDR3 loop spans 17 amino acids. V gave up 3 bases and J gave up 0 bases; unmatched junction bases: 5. The chain's CDR3 is CASSSGLAGGSSYEQYF. The CDR3 DNA reads as TGCGCCAGCAGCTCCGGACTAGCGGGGGGTTCCTCCTACGAGCAGTACTTC.